Following are 8 T cell receptor beta chains from one sample sequenced in a study of post-analysis software for immune sequencing data. Notes on the study in general: Higher frequency in patients than in controls was seen for roughly five TRBV segments, with TRBV5-6, TRBV5-1 and TRBV20-1 among them.

Carried by the TCR beta cDNA libraries were unique molecular identifiers. One entry per CDR3 protein, called by TCRdb with MiXCR from the PCR reads. The table has 800,000 to 950,000 distinct CDR3 sequences, around 53% seen once. For these TCRs, the target antigens are not known. The sequenced sample was blood. These receptors all stem from a girl between 10 and 17 years old with multiple sclerosis.

The chain combines TRBV20-1 with TRBJ2-7, with TRBD2 matching over 13 bases. The CDR3 loop spans 16 amino acids. V trimming: 2 bases; J trimming: 7 bases; junction bases outside the gene matches: 11. From germline, CDR1 is DFQATT and CDR2 SNEGSKA (reference sequence). The CDR3 bases are TGCAGTGCTAGACCCCCAGGGACTAGCGGGGCCAATGAGCAGTACTTC. Protein sequence: CSARPPGTSGANEQYF.

This sequence joins TRBV6-6 and TRBJ2-4; TRBD1 agrees at 9 bases. The J call may be faulty, since TRBJ2-7 better matches the DNA end. Germline V gene lookup returns CDR1 MNHNY and CDR2 SVGAGI (reference sequence). The CDR3 contains 17 residues. The CDR3 is CASSSNPGTGTPYEQYF. The CDR3 DNA sequence: TGTGCCAGCAGTTCCAATCCCGGGACAGGGACGCCCTACGAGCAGTACTTC.

The chain joins TRBV5-1 to TRBJ2-5; TRBD1 agrees at 8 bases. This CDR3 is built from 14 residues. J gave up 3 bases and V 5 bases, and 6 bases lay outside the gene matches. Germline CDR1 SGHRS, CDR2 YFSETQ. The CDR3 nucleotides read TGCGCCAGCAGTTTCGACAGGGGAGAAGAGACCCAGTACTTC. Translated, it gives CASSFDRGEETQYF.

This chain links TRBV2 with TRBJ2-2; D remains unclear. Trimming shortened V by 4 bases and J by 9 bases, and 15 bases separated the two germline ends. Per the germline V gene, CDR1 is SNHLY and CDR2 is FYNNEI. The CDR3 consists of 14 residues. CDR3 in DNA: TGTGCCAGCAGTGGTCCACGGGTGGTATGGGAGCTGTTTTTT. This encodes CASSGPRVVWELFF.

This clonotype is a singleton in its sample. V and J are TRBV29-1 and TRBJ2-5, with unresolved D. V was shortened by 7 bases and J by 2 bases, with 14 bases between the two germline ends. CDR3 length: 13 residues. Looked up from germline, CDR1 is SQVTM and CDR2 is ANQGSEA. CDR3 bases: TGCAGCGCTCTGGAGCCGAATCAAGAGACCCAGTACTTC. Translating it yields CSALEPNQETQYF.

J is TRBJ2-7 and V is TRBV7-9; 9 bases match TRBD1. In germline, CDR1 is SEHNR, CDR2 FQNEAQ (reference sequence). The CDR3 extends over 16 amino acids. The V segment lost 5 bases and the J segment 4 bases; nucleotides outside the gene matches: 12. The CDR3 region is CASSGQPGQGSYEQYF. The CDR3 DNA sequence: TGTGCCAGCAGCGGGCAGCCGGGACAGGGTTCTTACGAGCAGTACTTC. Based on the CDR3 plus reference TRBV7-9 and TRBJ2-7, the full variable domain is DTGVSQNPRHKITKRGQNVTFRCDPISEHNRLYWYRQTLGQGPEFLTYFQNEAQLEKSRLLSDRFSAERPKGSFSTLEIQRTEQGDSAMYLCASSGQPGQGSYEQYFGPGTRLTVT.

This chain joins TRBV27 and TRBJ1-1; D perhaps matches TRBD1 (5 bases). The germline V gene encodes CDR1 MNHEY and CDR2 SMNVEV (reference sequence). V was shortened by 6 bases and J by 5 bases, with 19 bases between the two germline ends. The CDR3 is 15 residues long. CDR3 loop: CASSLRSDGGTEAFF. The CDR3 nucleotides are TGTGCCAGCAGCCTGCGATCGGACGGGGGGACTGAAGCTTTCTTT.

In this sample, this clonotype turned up a few times. The genes are TRBV5-1 and TRBJ2-1, with 9 bases that match TRBD2. The V and J ends lost 1 base and 10 bases, in that order; junction bases with no gene match: 3. The CDR3 is 13 residues long. Per germline, CDR1 SGHRS and CDR2 YFSETQ. CDR3 region: CASSLRLAGEQFF. In nucleotides, the CDR3 is TGCGCCAGCAGCTTGAGGCTAGCGGGGGAGCAGTTCTTC.